This TCR beta chain comes out of a study of CD8+CD57+ T cells in acquired aplastic anemia. Study details: Sorting CD4+ and CD8+ cells gave DNA averaging about 3.2 ug.

The V end was cut by 3 bases, the J end by 8 bases, with 6 bases between. Germline V gene sequence: CDR1 SGDLS, CDR2 YYNGEE. This CDR3 is built from 12 residues. Genomic DNA served as template for TCR beta VDJ and CDR3 profiling. TCRdb reprocessed the reads with MiXCR, giving one entry per CDR3 protein. Seen here are around 200,000 distinct CDR3 sequences, 45% to 60% observed once, and the top ten hold 10% to 15%. The sequenced patients had an expansion of CD8+CD57+ cells seen by flow cytometry. The enrolled patients all had severe acquired aplastic anemia. This TCR was recovered from a human donor with aplastic anemia. Material: sorted CD4+, CD8+, or CD8+CD57+ T cells (not recorded which) from PBMCs. The chain is built from TRBV9 and TRBJ1-6; the D is unclear. The CDR3 DNA is TGTGCCAGCAGCGGTGGGGATTCACCCCTCCACTTT. Translation: CASSGGDSPLHF.